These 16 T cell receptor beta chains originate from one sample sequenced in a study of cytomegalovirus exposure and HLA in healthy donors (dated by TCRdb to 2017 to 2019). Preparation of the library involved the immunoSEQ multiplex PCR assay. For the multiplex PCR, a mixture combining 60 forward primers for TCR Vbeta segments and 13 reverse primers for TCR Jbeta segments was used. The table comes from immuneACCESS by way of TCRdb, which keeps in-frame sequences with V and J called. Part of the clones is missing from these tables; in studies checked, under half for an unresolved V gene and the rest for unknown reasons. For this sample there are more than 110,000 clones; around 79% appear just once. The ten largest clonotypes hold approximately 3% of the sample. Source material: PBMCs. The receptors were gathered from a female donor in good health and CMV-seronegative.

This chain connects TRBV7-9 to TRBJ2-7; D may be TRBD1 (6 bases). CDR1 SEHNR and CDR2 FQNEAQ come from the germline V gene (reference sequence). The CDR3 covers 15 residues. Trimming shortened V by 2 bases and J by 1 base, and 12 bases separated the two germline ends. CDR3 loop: CASSLPGAVSYEQYF. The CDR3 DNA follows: TGTGCCAGCAGCTTACCAGGGGCTGTTTCCTACGAGCAGTACTTC.

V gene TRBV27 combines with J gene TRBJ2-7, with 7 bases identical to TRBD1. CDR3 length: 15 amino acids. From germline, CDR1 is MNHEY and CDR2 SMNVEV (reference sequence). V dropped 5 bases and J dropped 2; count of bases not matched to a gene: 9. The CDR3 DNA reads TGTGCCAGCAGTCACCGACAGGGCTGGACCTACGAGCAGTACTTC. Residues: CASSHRQGWTYEQYF.

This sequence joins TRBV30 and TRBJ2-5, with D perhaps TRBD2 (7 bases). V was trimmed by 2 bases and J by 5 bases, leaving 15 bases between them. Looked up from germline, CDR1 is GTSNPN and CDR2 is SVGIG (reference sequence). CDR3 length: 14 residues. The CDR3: CAWSSRGPSETQYF. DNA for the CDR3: TGTGCCTGGAGTTCGCGGGGGCCCTCGGAGACCCAGTACTTC.

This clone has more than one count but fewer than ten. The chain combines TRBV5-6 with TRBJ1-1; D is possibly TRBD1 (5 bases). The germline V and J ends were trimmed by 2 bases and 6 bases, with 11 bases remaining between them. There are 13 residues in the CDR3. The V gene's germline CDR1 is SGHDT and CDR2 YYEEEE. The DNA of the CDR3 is TGTGCCAGCAGCTTCCTCGGGGGGGCTGAAGCTTTCTTT. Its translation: CASSFLGGAEAFF. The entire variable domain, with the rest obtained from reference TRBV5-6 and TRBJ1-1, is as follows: DAGVTQSPTHLIKTRGQQVTLRCSPKSGHDTVSWYQQALGQGPQFIFQYYEEEERQRGNFPDRFSGHQFPNYSSELNVNALLLGDSALYLCASSFLGGAEAFFGQGTRLTVV.

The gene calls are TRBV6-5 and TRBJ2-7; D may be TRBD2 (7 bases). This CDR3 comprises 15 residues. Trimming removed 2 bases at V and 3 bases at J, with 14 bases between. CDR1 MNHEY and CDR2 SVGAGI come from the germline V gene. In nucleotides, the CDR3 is TGTGCCAGCAGTTACGGGGGAGGGGGGATCTACGAGCAGTACTTC. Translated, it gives CASSYGGGGIYEQYF.

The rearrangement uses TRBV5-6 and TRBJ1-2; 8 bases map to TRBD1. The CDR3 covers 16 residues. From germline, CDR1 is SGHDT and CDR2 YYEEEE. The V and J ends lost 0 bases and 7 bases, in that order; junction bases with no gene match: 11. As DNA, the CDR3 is TGTGCCAGCAGCTTGGGTACCCGACAGGGGATATTTGGCTACACCTTC. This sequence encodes CASSLGTRQGIFGYTF.

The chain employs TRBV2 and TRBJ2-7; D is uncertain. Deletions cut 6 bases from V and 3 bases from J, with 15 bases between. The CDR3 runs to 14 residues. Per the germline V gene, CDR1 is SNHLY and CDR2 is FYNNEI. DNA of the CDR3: TGTGCCAGCAGGACACGGTCCACTTTCTACGAGCAGTACTTC. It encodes CASRTRSTFYEQYF.

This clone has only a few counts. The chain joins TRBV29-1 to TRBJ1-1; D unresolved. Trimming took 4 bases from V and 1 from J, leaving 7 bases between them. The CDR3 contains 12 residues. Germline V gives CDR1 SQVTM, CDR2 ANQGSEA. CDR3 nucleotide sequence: TGCAGCGTTGCCAGTACGAACACTGAAGCTTTCTTT. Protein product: CSVASTNTEAFF.

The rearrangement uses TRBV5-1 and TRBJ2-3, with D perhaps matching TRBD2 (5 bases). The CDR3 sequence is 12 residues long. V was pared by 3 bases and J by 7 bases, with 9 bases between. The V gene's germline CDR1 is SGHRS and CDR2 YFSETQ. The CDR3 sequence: CASSSTSYTQYF. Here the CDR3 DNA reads TGCGCCAGCAGCTCTACTAGTTATACGCAGTATTTT. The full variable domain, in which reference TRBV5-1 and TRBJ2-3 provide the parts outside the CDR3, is KAGVTQTPRYLIKTRGQQVTLSCSPISGHRSVSWYQQTPGQGLQFLFEYFSETQRNKGNFPGRFSGRQFSNSRSEMNVSTLELGDSALYLCASSSTSYTQYFGPGTRLTVL.

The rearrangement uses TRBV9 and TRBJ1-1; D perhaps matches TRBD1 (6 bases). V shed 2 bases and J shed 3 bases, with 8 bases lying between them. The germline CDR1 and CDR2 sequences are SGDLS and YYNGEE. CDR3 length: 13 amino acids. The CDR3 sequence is CASSVSGDTEAFF. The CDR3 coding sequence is TGTGCCAGCAGCGTTTCAGGGGACACTGAAGCTTTCTTT.

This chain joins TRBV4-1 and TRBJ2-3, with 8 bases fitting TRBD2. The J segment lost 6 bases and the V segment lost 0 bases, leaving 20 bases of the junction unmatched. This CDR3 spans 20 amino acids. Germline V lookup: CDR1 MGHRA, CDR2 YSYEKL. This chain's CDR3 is CASSQDPDRAGGLGFDTQYF. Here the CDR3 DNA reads TGCGCCAGCAGCCAAGACCCCGATCGGGCGGGGGGCCTGGGGTTTGATACGCAGTATTTT.

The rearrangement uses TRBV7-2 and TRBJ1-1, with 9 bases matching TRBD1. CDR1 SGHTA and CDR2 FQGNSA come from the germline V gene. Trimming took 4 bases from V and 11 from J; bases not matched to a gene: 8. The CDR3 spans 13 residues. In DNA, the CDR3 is TGTGCCAGCAGCTCCAACCGGGACAGGGAGGCTTTCTTT. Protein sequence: CASSSNRDREAFF. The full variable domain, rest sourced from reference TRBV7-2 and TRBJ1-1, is GAGVSQSPSNKVTEKGKDVELRCDPISGHTALYWYRQSLGQGLEFLIYFQGNSAPDKSGLPSDRFSAERTGGSVSTLTIQRTQQEDSAVYLCASSSNRDREAFFGQGTRLTVV.

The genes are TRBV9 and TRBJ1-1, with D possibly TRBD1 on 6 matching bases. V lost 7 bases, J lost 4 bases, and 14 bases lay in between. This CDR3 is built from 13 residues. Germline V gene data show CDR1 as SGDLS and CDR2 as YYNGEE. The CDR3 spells CASGRTQGTEAFF. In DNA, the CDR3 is TGTGCCAGCGGCCGGACACAGGGCACTGAAGCTTTCTTT.

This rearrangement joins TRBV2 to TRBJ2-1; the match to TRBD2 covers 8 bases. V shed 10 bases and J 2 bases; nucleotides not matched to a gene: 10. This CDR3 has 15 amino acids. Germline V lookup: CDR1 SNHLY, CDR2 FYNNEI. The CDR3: CATRLLAATYNEQFF. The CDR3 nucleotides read TGTGCCACCAGACTACTAGCGGCTACCTACAATGAGCAGTTCTTC.

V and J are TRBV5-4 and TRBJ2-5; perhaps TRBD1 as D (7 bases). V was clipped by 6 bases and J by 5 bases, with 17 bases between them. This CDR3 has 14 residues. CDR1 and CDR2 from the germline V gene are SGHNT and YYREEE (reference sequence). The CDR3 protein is CASIPDRRGETQYF. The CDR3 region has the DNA TGTGCCAGCATCCCGGACAGGAGGGGGGAGACCCAGTACTTC.

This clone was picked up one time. The CDR3 nucleotides are TGTGCCAGCAGTTTATCTAGGGGGGCTACAGGGGGCCATGGCTACACCTTC. Encoded protein: CASSLSRGATGGHGYTF. J is TRBJ1-2 and V is TRBV27, with 9 bases aligning to TRBD1. CDR3 length: 17 amino acids. Trimming took 0 bases from V and 6 from J; bases not matched to a gene: 11. Germline values: CDR1 MNHEY, CDR2 SMNVEV (reference sequence).